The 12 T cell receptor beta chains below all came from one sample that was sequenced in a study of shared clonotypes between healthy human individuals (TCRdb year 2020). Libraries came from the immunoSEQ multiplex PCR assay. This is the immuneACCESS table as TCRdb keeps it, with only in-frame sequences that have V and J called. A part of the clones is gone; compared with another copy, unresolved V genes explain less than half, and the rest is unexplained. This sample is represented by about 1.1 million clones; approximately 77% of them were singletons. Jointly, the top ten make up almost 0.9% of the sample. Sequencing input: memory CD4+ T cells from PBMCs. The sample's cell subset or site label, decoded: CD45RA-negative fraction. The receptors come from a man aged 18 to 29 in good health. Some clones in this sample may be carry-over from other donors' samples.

The CDR3 coding sequence is TGCGCCGGAAGGGAGAGGAGTCAAACCGGGGAGCTGTTTTTT. This sequence encodes CAGRERSQTGELFF. The rearrangement uses TRBV5-1 and TRBJ2-2, with D possibly matching TRBD2 (5 bases). Looked up from germline, CDR1 is SGHRS and CDR2 is YFSETQ. Trimming took off 10 bases at V and 5 bases at J, with 18 bases between the two ends. CDR3 length: 14 residues.

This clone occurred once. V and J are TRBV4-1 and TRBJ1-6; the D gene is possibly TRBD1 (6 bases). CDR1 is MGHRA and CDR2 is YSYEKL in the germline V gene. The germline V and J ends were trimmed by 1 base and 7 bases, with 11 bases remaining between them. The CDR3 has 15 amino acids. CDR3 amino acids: CASSQVRGRNSPLHF. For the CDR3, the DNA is TGCGCCAGCAGCCAAGTCAGGGGTCGGAATTCACCCCTCCACTTT.

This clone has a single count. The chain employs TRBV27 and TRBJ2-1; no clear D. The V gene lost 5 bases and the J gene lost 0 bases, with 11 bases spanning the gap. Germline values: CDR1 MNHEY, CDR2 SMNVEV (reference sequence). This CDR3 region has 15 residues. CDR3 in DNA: TGTGCCAGCAGTCGACGGGTCCACTCCTACAATGAGCAGTTCTTC. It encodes CASSRRVHSYNEQFF.

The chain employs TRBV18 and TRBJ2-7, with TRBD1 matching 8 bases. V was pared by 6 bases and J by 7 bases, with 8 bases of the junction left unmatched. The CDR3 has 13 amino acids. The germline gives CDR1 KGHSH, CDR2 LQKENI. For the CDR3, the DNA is TGTGCCAGCTCCCCTACAGGGGGGTGGGAGCAGTACTTC. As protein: CASSPTGGWEQYF.

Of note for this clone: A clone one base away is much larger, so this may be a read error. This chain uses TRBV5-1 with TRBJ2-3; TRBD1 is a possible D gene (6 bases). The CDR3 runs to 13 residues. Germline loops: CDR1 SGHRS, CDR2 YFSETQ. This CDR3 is CASSFRDTDTQCF. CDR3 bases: TGCGCCAGCAGCTTTCGGGACACAGATACGCAGTGTTTT.

DNA of the CDR3: TGTGCCAGCAGCCGAAGGTACCAAGAGACCCAGTACTTC. The encoded protein is CASSRRYQETQYF. This chain joins TRBV6-9 and TRBJ2-5, with D unresolved. V lost 6 bases to trimming and J lost 0 bases, with 8 bases between them. This CDR3 comprises 13 residues. From germline, CDR1 is MNHGY and CDR2 SVAAGI.

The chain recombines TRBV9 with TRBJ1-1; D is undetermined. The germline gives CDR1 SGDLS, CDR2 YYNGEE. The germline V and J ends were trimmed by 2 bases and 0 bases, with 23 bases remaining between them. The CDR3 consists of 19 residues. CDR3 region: CASSVKDVGSLFMNTEAFF. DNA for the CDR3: TGTGCCAGCAGCGTTAAAGACGTCGGCAGCTTATTTATGAACACTGAAGCTTTCTTT.

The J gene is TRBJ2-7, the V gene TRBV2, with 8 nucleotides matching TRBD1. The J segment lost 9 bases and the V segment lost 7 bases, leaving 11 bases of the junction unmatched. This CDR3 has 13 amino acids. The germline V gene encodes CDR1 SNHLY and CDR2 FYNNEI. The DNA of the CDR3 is TGTGCCAGCAACAGAGGACAGGGAGAATGGCAGTACTTC. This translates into CASNRGQGEWQYF.

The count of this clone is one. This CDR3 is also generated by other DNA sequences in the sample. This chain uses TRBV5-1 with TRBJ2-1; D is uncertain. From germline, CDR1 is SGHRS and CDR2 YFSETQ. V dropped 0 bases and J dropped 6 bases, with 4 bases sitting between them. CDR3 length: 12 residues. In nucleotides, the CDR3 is TGCGCCAGCAGCTTGGACCTCAATGAGCAGTTCTTC. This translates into CASSLDLNEQFF.

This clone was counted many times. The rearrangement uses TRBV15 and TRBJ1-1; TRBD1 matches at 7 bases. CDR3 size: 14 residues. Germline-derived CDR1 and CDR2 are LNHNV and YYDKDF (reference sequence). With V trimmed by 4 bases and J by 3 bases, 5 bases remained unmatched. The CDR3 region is CATSTGRGDTEAFF. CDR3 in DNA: TGTGCCACCAGCACCGGCAGGGGGGACACTGAAGCTTTCTTT. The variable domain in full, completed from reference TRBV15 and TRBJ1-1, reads DAMVIQNPRYQVTQFGKPVTLSCSQTLNHNVMYWYQQKSSQAPKLLFHYYDKDFNNEADTPDNFQSRRPNTSFCFLDIRSPGLGDTAMYLCATSTGRGDTEAFFGQGTRLTVV.

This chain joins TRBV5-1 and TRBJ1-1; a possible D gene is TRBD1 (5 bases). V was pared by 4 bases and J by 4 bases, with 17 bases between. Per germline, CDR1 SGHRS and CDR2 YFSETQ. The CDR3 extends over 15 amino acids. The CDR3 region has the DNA TGCGCCAGCAGCCCGGGGGGGAAAGTAGGCACTGAAGCTTTCTTT. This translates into CASSPGGKVGTEAFF.

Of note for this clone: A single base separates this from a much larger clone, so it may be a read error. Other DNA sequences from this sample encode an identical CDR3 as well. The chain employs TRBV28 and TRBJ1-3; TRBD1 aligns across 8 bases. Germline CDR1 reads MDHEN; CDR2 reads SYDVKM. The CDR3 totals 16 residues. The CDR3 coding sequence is TGTGCCAGCAGCTCGCCCCACCAACAGGGGGGAAACACTATATATTTT. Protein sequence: CASSSPHQQGGNTIYF. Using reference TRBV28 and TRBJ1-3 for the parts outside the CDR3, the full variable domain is DVKVTQSSRYLVKRTGEKVFLECVQDMDHENMFWYRQDPGLGLRLIYFSYDVKMKEKGDIPEGYSVSREKKERFSLILESASTNQTSMYLCASSSPHQQGGNTIYFGEGSWLTVV.